The source of this T cell receptor (beta chain) is a study of CD8 T cells in ankylosing spondylitis. With regard to this clonotype: What it binds is unknown.

Study conclusions and caveats: What seemed typical of ankylosing spondylitis blood was a TCR beta motif built from about 8 highly homologous variants. The study looked at matched synovial fluid samples from ankylosing spondylitis patients. Disease-linked clones were reported to be significantly enriched there. Disease-linked clones were CD8+ and relatively rare in peripheral blood.

5'-RACE, quantitative and with molecular barcodes, yielded the TCR beta libraries. TCRdb itself ran the 5' RACE reads through MiXCR, one entry per CDR3 protein. The sample holds around 890,000 distinct CDR3 sequences; 10% to 15% are singletons and the top ten take roughly 0.51%. The junction had 3 bases not matched to a gene; V was cut back by 2 bases and J by 10 bases. Germline V gives CDR1 WNHNN, CDR2 SYGVQD (reference sequence). The CDR3 is 12 amino acids. Material for sequencing was blood, either unsorted or a sorted T cell fraction (not recorded which). This chain connects TRBV10-1 to TRBJ1-2; 8 nucleotides agree with TRBD1. The clonotype was recovered from a male donor with ankylosing spondylitis. This CDR3 is CASSETGGSYTF. The CDR3 DNA is TGCGCCAGCAGTGAGACAGGGGGATCCTACACCTTC.